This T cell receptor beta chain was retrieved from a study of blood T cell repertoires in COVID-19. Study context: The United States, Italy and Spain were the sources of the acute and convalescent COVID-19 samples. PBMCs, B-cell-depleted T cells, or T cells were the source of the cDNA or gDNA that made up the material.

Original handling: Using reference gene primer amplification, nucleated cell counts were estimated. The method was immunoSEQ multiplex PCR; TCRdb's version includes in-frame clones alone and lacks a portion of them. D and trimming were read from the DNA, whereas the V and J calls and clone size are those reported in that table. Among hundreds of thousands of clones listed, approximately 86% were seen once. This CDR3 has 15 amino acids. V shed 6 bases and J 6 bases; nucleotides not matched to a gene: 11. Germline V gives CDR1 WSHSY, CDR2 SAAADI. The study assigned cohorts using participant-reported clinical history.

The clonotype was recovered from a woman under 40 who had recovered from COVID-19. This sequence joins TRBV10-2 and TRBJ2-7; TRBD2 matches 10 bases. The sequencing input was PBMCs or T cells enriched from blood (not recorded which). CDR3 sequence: CASSALSGRVSEQYF. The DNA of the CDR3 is TGCGCCAGCAGCGCCCTCAGCGGGAGGGTATCCGAGCAGTACTTC.